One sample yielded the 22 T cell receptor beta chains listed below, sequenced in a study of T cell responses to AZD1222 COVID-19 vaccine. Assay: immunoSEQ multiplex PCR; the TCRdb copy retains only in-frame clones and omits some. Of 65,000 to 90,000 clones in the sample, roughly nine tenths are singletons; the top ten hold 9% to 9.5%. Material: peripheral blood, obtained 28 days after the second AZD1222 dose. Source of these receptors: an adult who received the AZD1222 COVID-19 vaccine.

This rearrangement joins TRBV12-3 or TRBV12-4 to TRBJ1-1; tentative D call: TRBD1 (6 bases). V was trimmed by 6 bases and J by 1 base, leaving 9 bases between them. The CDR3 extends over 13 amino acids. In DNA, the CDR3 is TGTGCCAGCAGCCTGACAGGGAACACTGAAGCTTTCTTT. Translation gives CASSLTGNTEAFF.

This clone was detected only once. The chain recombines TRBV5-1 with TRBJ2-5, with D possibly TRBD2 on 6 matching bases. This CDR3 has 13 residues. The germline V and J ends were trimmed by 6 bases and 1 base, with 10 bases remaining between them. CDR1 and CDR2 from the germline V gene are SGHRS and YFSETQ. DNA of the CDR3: TGCGCCAGCAACCGGGGGAGCCAAGAGACCCAGTACTTC. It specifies CASNRGSQETQYF. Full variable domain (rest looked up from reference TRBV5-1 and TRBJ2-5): KAGVTQTPRYLIKTRGQQVTLSCSPISGHRSVSWYQQTPGQGLQFLFEYFSETQRNKGNFPGRFSGRQFSNSRSEMNVSTLELGDSALYLCASNRGSQETQYFGPGTRLLVL.

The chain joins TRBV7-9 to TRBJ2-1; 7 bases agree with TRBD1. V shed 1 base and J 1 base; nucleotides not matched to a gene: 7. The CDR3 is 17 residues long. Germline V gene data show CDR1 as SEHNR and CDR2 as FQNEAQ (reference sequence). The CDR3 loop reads CASSLVRGTASYNEQFF. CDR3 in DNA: TGTGCCAGCAGCTTAGTCCGTGGGACAGCTTCCTACAATGAGCAGTTCTTC.

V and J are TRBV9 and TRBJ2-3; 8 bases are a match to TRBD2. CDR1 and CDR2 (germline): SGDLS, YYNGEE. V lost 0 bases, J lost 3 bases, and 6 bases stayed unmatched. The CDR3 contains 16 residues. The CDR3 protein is CASSVGLAGGTDTQYF. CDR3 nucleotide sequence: TGTGCCAGCAGCGTAGGACTGGCGGGAGGAACAGATACGCAGTATTTT. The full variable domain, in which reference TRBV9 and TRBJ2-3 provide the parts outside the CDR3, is DSGVTQTPKHLITATGQRVTLRCSPRSGDLSVYWYQQSLDQGLQFLIQYYNGEERAKGNILERFSAQQFPDLHSELNLSSLELGDSALYFCASSVGLAGGTDTQYFGPGTRLTVL.

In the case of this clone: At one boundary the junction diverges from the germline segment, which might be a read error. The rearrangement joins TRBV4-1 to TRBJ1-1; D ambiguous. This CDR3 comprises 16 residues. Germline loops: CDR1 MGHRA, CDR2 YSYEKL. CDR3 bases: TGCGCCAGCAACCAAGCCCTGGGAACGTCTACTACTGAAGCTTTCTTT. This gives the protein CASNQALGTSTTEAFF.

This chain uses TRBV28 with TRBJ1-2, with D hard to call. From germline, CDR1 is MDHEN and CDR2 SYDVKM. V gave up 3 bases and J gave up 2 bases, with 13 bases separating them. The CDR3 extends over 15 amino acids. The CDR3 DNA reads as TGTGCCAGCAGTTTTTATGAACAGTCCAACTATGGCTACACCTTC. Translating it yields CASSFYEQSNYGYTF.

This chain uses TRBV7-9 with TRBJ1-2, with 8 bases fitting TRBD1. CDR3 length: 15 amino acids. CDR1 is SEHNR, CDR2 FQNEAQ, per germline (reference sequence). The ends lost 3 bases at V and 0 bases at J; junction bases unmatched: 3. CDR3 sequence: CASSFGQGTNYGYTF. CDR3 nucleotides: TGTGCCAGCAGCTTCGGACAGGGTACTAACTATGGCTACACCTTC.

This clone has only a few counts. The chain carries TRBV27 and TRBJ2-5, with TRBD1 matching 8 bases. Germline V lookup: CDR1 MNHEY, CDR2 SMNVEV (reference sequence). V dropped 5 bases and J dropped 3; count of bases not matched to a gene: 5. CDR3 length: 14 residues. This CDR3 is CASSPRTGKETQYF. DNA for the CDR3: TGTGCCAGCAGTCCTCGGACAGGGAAAGAGACCCAGTACTTC.

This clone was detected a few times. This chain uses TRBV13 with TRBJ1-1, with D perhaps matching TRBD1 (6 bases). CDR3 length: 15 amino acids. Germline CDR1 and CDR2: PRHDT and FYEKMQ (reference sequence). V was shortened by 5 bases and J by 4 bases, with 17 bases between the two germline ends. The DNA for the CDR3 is TGTGCCAGCAGCATCAAGGGGGGAGCGGCCACTGAAGCTTTCTTT. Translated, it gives CASSIKGGAATEAFF.

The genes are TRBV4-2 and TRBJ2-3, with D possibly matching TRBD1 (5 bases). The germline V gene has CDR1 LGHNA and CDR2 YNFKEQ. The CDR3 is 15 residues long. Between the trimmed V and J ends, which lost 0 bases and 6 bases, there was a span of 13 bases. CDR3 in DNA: TGTGCCAGCAGCCAAGAGTCACAGGCTTGGGATACGCAGTATTTT. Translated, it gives CASSQESQAWDTQYF.

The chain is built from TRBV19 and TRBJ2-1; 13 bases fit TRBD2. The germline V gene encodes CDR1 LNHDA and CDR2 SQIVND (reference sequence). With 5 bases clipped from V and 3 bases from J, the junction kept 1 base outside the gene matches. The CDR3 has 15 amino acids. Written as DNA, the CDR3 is TGTGCCAGTAGTGGACTAGCGGGAGTCTACAATGAGCAGTTCTTC. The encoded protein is CASSGLAGVYNEQFF.

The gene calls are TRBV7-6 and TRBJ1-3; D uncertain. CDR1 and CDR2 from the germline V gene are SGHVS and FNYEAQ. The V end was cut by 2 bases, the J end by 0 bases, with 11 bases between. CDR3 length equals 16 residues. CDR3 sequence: CASSLWAVSSGNTIYF. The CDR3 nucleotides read TGTGCCAGCAGCTTATGGGCGGTTAGCTCTGGAAACACCATATATTTT.

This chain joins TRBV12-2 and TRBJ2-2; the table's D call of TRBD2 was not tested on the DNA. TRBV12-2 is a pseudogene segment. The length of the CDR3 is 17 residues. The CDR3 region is CASRLEGTSGNTGELFF. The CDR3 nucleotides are TGTGCAAGTCGCTTAGAGGGGACTAGCGGAAACACCGGGGAGCTGTTTTTT.

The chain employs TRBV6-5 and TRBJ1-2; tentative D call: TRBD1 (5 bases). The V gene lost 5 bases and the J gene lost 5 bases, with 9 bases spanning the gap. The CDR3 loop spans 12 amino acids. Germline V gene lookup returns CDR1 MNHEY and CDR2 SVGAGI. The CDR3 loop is CASSPRGYGYTF. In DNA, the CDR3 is TGTGCCAGCAGTCCCCGGGGGTATGGCTACACCTTC.

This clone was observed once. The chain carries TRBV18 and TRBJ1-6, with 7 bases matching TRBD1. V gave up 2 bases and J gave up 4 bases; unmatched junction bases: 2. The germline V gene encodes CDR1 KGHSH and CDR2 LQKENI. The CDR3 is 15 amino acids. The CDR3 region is CASSPGTVYNSPLHF. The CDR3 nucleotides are TGTGCCAGCTCACCAGGGACAGTATATAATTCACCCCTCCACTTT.

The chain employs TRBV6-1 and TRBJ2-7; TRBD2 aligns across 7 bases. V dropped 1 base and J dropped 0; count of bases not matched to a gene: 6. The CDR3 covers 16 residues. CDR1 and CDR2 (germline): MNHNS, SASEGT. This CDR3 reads CASSEDAGAASYEQYV. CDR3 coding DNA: TGTGCCAGCAGTGAAGACGCGGGAGCCGCCTCCTACGAGCAGTACGTC.

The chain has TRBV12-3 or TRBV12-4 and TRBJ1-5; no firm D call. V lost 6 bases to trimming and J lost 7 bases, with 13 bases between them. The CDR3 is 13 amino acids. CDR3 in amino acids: CASSSRGFQPQHF. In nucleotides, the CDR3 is TGTGCCAGCAGCTCGAGAGGGTTCCAGCCCCAGCATTTT.

This chain's CDR3 is CASSHFGTSDSYEQYF. CDR3 coding DNA: TGCGCCAGCAGCCACTTTGGGACTAGCGACTCCTACGAGCAGTACTTC. The genes are TRBV4-1 and TRBJ2-7, with 10 bases matching TRBD2. The CDR3 is 16 residues long. The V segment lost 3 bases and the J segment 0 bases; nucleotides outside the gene matches: 5. Per germline, CDR1 MGHRA and CDR2 YSYEKL.

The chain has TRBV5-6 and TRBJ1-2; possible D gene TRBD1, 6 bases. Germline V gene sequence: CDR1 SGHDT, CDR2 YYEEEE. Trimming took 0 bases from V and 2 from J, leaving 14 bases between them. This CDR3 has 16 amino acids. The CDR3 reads CASSLGRGAANYGYTF. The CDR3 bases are TGTGCCAGCAGCTTGGGGCGGGGGGCTGCGAACTATGGCTACACCTTC.

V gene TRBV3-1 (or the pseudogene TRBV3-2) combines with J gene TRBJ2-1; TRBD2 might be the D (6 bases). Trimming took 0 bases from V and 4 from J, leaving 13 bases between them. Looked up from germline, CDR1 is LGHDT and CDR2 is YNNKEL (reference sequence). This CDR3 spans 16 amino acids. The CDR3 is CASSQELGGLYNEQFF. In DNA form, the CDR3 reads TGTGCCAGCAGCCAAGAACTCGGGGGATTATACAATGAGCAGTTCTTC.

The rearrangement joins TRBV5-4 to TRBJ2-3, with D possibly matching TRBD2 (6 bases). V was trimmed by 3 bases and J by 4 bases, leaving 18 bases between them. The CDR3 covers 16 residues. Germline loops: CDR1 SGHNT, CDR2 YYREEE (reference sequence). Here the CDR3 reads CASSSPGLWAADTQYF. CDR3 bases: TGTGCCAGCAGCTCCCCGGGACTTTGGGCGGCAGATACGCAGTATTTT.

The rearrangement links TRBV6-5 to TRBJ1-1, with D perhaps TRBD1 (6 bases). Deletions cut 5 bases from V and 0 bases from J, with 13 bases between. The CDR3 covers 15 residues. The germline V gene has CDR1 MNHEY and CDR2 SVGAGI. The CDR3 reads CASSQTDRMNTEAFF. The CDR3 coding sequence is TGTGCCAGCAGTCAGACGGACAGAATGAACACTGAAGCTTTCTTT.